This record concerns one T cell receptor beta chain sequence. This sample stems from a study of long-term antiretroviral therapy in people with HIV. HIV-positive participants were all treated in the United States. With survey level as its setting, the immunoSEQ assay was v3.0. Researchers set sequencing to target about 35,000-55,000 T-cell genomes per sample. Clones were read by immunoSEQ multiplex PCR, and TCRdb kept only the in-frame ones, dropping some. This sample yields 23,000 or so clones, of which roughly 80% are seen a single time; around 10% belongs to the top ten. The sequences come from unsorted PBMCs, collected 2.1 years after starting antiretroviral therapy. The sequence was obtained from a man younger than 40 with HIV.

CDR3 amino acids: CASSLAGVHGYTF. The DNA for the CDR3 is TGTGCCAGCAGTTTAGCAGGGGTCCATGGCTACACCTTC. This chain joins TRBV28 and TRBJ1-2; D possibly corresponds to TRBD1 (6 bases). Germline V gives CDR1 MDHEN, CDR2 SYDVKM. The CDR3 contains 13 residues. Trimming removed 2 bases from V and 6 bases from J, with 10 bases in between.